This T cell receptor (beta chain) was sequenced for a study of control samples from healthy donors and cancer patients. Repertoires were generated with immunoSEQ multiplex PCR, while TCRdb's copy carries only in-frame clones and drops some. Of about 130,000 clones listed, 92% are singletons. The receptor's source is a man aged 18 to 30 in good health. Sequences were obtained from blood.

As DNA, the CDR3 is TGCGCCAGCAGTCAATCTGGCAGCCAAGAGACCCAGTACTTC. Its protein product is CASSQSGSQETQYF. The rearrangement joins TRBV23-1 to TRBJ2-5; no clear D. TRBV23-1 is placed among ORFs of uncertain function. Trimming pared 0 bases from V and 1 base from J, leaving 6 bases between. The CDR3 is 14 amino acids.